These T cell receptor beta chains were read from a single sample in a study of CD8 T cells in ankylosing spondylitis. Each CDR3 protein is one row after TCRdb ran MiXCR on the 5' RACE reads. The sample comprises 200,000 to 300,000 distinct CDR3 sequences, about 10% of which are singletons, and 2.6% rests with the top ten. Sequencing was performed on blood, either unsorted or a sorted T cell fraction (not recorded which). The receptors were sampled from a male donor with ankylosing spondylitis or in good health (not recorded which). The CDR3 runs from the conserved cysteine through the conserved F or W. A D gene is named only where the DNA matches it firmly. Clone sizes are given selectively: once, few, many, or a class where the clone is expanded.

d_gene	abundance	v_gene	j_gene	CDR3nt	CDR3aa
TRBD2	-	TRBV3-1	TRBJ2-4	TGTGCCAGCAGCCAAGCGGGGGGGCTCGCCAAAAACATTCAGTACTTC	CASSQAGGLAKNIQYF
-	many	TRBV20-1	TRBJ1-1	TGCAGTGCCGCCCAGGCAGTGAACACTGAAGCTTTCTTT	CSAAQAVNTEAFF
TRBD1	-	TRBV2	TRBJ1-1	TGTGCCAGCAGGGGTACTGGGGGACAGGGACGGACTGAAGCTTTCTTT	CASRGTGGQGRTEAFF
-	many	TRBV30	TRBJ2-1	TGTGCCTGGAGTGTACGTGGCAATGAGCAGTTCTTC	CAWSVRGNEQFF
-	many	TRBV20-1	TRBJ2-1	TGCAGTGCTAGAGTGGCCACCTCCAATGAGCAGTTCTTC	CSARVATSNEQFF
TRBD1	many	TRBV27	TRBJ2-7	TGTGCCAGCCGGTCCATGGCAGGGGGCTTTTACGAGCAGTACTTC	CASRSMAGGFYEQYF
-	many	TRBV21-1	TRBJ2-1	TGTGCCACCTTCAGGGAGGGGGCGAATGAGCAGTTCTTC	CATFREGANEQFF
TRBD2	many	TRBV9	TRBJ2-3	TGTGCCAGCAGCGTAGTGGCTAGCGGGATGGATACGCAGTATTTT	CASSVVASGMDTQYF
TRBD2	few	TRBV4-1	TRBJ2-5	TGCGCCAGCAGCTCCCAAGGGACTAGCGGCCAAGAGACCCAGTACTTC	CASSSQGTSGQETQYF
TRBD1	many	TRBV27	TRBJ1-5	TGTGCCAGCAGAGGTGAGGGGGCTCATCAGCCCCAGCATTTT	CASRGEGAHQPQHF
-	-	TRBV20-1	TRBJ2-3	TGCAGTGCTAGAGGCGCAAGAACAGATACGCAGTATTTT	CSARGARTDTQYF
-	-	TRBV5-5	TRBJ1-1	TGTGCCAGCAGCTTGCAAAAGGCGGGCCAGGGAACTGAAGCTTTCTTT	CASSLQKAGQGTEAFF
-	many	TRBV5-6	TRBJ2-2	TGTGCCAGCAGCCCGAGAAGTGGCGCCGCGAACACCGGGGAGCTGTTTTTT	CASSPRSGAANTGELFF
TRBD1	many	TRBV4-1	TRBJ2-3	TGCGCCAGCAGCCTTACCGGGACAGGGACCGGCACAGATACGCAGTATTTT	CASSLTGTGTGTDTQYF
-	-	TRBV20-1	TRBJ1-5	TGCAGTGCTAGAGATCCTTTCCAGGGAAGCAATCAGCCCCAGCATTTT	CSARDPFQGSNQPQHF